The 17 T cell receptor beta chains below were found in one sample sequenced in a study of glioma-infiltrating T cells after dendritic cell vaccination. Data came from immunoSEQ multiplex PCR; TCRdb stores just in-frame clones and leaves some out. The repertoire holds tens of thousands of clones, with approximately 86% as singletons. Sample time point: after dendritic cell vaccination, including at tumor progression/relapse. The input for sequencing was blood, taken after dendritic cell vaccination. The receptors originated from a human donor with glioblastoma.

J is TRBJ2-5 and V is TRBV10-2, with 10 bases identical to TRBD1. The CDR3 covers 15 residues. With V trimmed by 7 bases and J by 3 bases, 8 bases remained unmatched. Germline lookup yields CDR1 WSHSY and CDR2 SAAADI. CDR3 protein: CASTDLGTGEETQYF. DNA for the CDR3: TGCGCCAGCACCGACCTAGGGACAGGGGAAGAGACCCAGTACTTC.

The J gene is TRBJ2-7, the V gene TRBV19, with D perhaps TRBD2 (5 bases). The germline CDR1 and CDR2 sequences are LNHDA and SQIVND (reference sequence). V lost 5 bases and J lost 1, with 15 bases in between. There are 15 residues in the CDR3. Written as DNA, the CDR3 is TGTGCCAGTAGTCTCCCGGGATCTAGATCCTACGAGCAGTACTTC. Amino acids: CASSLPGSRSYEQYF.

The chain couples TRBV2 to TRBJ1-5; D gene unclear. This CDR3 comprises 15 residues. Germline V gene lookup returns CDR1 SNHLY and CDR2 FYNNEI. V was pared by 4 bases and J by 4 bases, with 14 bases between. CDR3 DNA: TGTGCCAGCAGTGTGGGCAGAACAGAGAATCAGCCCCAGCATTTT. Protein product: CASSVGRTENQPQHF. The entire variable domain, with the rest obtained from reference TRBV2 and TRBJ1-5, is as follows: EPEVTQTPSHQVTQMGQEVILRCVPISNHLYFYWYRQILGQKVEFLVSFYNNEISEKSEIFDDQFSVERPDGSNFTLKIRSTKLEDSAMYFCASSVGRTENQPQHFGDGTRLSIL.

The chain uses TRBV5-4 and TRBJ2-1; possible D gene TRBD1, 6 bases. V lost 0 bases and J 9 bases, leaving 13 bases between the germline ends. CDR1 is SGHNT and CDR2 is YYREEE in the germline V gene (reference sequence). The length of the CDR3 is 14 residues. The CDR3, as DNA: TGTGCCAGCAGCTTGGTGGGACAACCCGTTGAGCAGTTCTTC. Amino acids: CASSLVGQPVEQFF. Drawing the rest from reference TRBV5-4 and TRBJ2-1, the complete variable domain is ETGVTQSPTHLIKTRGQQVTLRCSSQSGHNTVSWYQQALGQGPQFIFQYYREEENGRGNFPPRFSGLQFPNYSSELNVNALELDDSALYLCASSLVGQPVEQFFGPGTRLTVL.

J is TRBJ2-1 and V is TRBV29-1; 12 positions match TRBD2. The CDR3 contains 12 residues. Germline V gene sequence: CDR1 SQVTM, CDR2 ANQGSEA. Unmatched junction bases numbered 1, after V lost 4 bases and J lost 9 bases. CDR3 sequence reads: CSVASGGVEQFF. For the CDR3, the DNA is TGCAGCGTTGCTAGCGGGGGGGTTGAGCAGTTCTTC.

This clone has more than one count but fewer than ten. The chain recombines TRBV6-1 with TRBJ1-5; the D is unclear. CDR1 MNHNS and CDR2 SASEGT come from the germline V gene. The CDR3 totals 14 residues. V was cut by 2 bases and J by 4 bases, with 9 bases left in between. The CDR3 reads CASSESHGNQPQHF. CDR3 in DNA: TGTGCCAGCAGTGAATCTCACGGGAATCAGCCCCAGCATTTT.

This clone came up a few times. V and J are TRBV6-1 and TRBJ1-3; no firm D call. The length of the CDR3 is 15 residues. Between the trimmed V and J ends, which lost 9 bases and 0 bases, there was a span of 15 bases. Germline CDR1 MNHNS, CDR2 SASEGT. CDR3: CASISGSNSGNTIYF. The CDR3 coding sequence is TGTGCCAGTATAAGTGGCTCAAACTCTGGAAACACCATATATTTT.

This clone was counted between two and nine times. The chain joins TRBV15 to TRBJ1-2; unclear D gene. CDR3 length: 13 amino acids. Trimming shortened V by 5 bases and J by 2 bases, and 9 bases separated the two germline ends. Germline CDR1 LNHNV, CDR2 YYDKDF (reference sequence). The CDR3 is CATSGAGNYGYTF. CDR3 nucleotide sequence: TGTGCCACCAGCGGTGCGGGCAACTATGGCTACACCTTC.

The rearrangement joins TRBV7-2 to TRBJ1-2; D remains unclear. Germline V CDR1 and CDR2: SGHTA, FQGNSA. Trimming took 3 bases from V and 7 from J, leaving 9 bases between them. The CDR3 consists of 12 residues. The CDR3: CASSFESGGYTF. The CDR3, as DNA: TGTGCCAGCAGCTTTGAGTCGGGTGGCTACACCTTC.

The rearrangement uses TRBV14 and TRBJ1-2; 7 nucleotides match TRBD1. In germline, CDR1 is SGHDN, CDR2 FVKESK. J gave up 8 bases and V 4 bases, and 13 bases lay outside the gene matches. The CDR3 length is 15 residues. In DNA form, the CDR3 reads TGTGCCAGCAGCCTAAACCTAGGGACAGTGGGAGGCTACACCTTC. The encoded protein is CASSLNLGTVGGYTF.

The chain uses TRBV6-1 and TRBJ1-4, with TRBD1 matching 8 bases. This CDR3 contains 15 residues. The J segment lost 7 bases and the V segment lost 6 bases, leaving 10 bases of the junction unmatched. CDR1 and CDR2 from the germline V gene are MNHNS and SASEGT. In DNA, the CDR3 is TGTGCCAGCAGGTTGGGGGGACAGGTGTTTGAAAAACTGTTTTTT. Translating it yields CASRLGGQVFEKLFF.

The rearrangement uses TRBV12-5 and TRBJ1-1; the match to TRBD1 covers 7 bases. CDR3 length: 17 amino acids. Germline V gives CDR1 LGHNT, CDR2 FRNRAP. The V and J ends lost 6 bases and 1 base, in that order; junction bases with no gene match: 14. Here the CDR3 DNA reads TGTGCTAGTGGCCTCAAGACAGGGAATGCGTGGAACACTGAAGCTTTCTTT. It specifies CASGLKTGNAWNTEAFF.

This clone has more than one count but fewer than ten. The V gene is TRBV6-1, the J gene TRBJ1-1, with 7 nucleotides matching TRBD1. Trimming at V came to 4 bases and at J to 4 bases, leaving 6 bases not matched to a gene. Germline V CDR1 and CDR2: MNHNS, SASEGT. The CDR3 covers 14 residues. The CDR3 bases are TGTGCCAGCAGTGCAGATCAGGGGGGCACTGAAGCTTTCTTT. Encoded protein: CASSADQGGTEAFF.

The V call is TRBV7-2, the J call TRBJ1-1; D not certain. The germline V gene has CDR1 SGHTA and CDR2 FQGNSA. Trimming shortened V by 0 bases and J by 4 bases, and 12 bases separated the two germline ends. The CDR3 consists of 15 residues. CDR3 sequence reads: CASSLALRGITEAFF. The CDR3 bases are TGTGCCAGCAGCTTAGCACTCCGGGGAATCACTGAAGCTTTCTTT.

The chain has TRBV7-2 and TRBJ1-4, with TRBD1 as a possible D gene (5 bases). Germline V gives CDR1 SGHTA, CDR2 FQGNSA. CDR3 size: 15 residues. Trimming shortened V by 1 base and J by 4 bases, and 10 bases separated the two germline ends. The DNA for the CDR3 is TGTGCCAGCAGCTTAGGTGGGGCCGTTAATGAAAAACTGTTTTTT. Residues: CASSLGGAVNEKLFF.

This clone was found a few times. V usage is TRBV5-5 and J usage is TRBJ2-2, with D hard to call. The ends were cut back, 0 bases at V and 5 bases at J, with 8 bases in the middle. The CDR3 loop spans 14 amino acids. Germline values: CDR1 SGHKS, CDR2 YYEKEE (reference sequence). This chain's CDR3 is CASSLDHITGELFF. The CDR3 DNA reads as TGTGCCAGCAGCTTGGACCACATTACCGGGGAGCTGTTTTTT.

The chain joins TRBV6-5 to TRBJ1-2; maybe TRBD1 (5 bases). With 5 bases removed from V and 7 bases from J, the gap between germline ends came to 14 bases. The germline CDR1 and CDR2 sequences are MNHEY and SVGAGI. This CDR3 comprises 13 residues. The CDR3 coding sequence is TGTGCCAGCAGTGAATTGACAGACAGTGGCTACACCTTC. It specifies CASSELTDSGYTF.